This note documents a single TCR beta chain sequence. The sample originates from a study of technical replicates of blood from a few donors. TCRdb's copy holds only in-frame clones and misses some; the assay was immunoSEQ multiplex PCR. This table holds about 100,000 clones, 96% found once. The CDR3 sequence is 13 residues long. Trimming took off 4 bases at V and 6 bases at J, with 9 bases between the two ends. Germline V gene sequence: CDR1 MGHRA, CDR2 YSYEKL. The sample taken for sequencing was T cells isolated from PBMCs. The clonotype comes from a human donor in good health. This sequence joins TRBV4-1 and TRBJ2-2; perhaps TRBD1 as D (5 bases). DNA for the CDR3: TGCGCCAGCAGCCTTACAGGTGCCGGGGAGCTGTTTTTT. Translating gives CASSLTGAGELFF.